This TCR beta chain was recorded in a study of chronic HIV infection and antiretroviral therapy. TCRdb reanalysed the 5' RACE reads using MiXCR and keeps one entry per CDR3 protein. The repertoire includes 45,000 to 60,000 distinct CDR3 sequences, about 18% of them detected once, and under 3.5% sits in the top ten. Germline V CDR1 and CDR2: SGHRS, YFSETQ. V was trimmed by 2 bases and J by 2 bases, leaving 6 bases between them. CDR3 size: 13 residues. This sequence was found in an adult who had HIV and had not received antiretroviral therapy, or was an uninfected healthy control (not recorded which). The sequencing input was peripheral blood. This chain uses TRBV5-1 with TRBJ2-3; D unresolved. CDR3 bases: TGCGCCAGCAGCTTTGGAGACACAGATACGCAGTATTTT. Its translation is CASSFGDTDTQYF.